One and the same sample provided the 7 T cell receptor beta chains below, sequenced in a study of shared clonotypes between healthy human individuals. The table came from immunoSEQ multiplex PCR; TCRdb's copy has only in-frame clones and leaves some out. The table has roughly 2,300,000 clones, 85% to 95% seen once. The specimen sequenced was naive CD4+ T cells from PBMCs. The subset denotes: CD45RA+ positively selected. The receptors were sampled from a man aged 18-30 years in good health. Some clones in this sample may be carry-over from other donors' samples.

Points on this clone: Additional DNA sequences in this sample encode the identical CDR3. The chain employs TRBV20-1 and TRBJ2-3, with D hard to call. The CDR3 loop spans 10 amino acids. CDR1 DFQATT and CDR2 SNEGSKA come from the germline V gene (reference sequence). The V gene lost 7 bases and the J gene lost 2 bases, with 4 bases spanning the gap. The CDR3 DNA follows: TGCAGTGTCAACACAGATACGCAGTATTTT. As protein: CSVNTDTQYF.

The rearrangement uses TRBV7-8 and TRBJ2-7; D unclear. Germline V gene sequence: CDR1 SGHVS, CDR2 FQNEAQ. The V and J ends lost 4 bases and 0 bases respectively, with 7 bases between them. CDR3 length: 13 residues. Here the CDR3 DNA reads TGTGCCAGCAGCTCCCTTAGCTCCTACGAGCAGTACTTC. Translation: CASSSLSSYEQYF. Using reference TRBV7-8 and TRBJ2-7 for the parts outside the CDR3, the full variable domain is GAGVSQSPRYKVAKRGQDVALRCDPISGHVSLFWYQQALGQGPEFLTYFQNEAQLDKSGLPSDRFFAERPEGSVSTLKIQRTQQEDSAVYLCASSSLSSYEQYFGPGTRLTVT.

The chain uses TRBV6-5 and TRBJ1-1; a weak D match, TRBD1 (5 bases). V shed 8 bases and J shed 7 bases, with 11 bases lying between them. Germline V gene sequence: CDR1 MNHEY, CDR2 SVGAGI. CDR3 length: 11 amino acids. CDR3 sequence reads: CASQTRDEAFF. As DNA, the CDR3 is TGTGCCAGCCAAACCAGGGATGAAGCTTTCTTT.

Comments on this clone: In the same sample, other DNA sequences code for this CDR3. The CDR3 nucleotides are TGTGCCAGCTCACCGGGGCAGGGCGGGTCCTATGGCTACACCTTC. This gives the protein CASSPGQGGSYGYTF. V gene TRBV18 combines with J gene TRBJ1-2, with D perhaps TRBD1 (5 bases). Germline lookup yields CDR1 KGHSH and CDR2 LQKENI. V shed 3 bases and J shed 4 bases, with 15 bases lying between them. The CDR3 contains 15 residues.

This clone was observed a single time. The chain combines TRBV5-4 with TRBJ1-2; D perhaps matches TRBD1 (6 bases). Germline CDR1 and CDR2: SGHNT and YYREEE (reference sequence). The CDR3 extends over 15 amino acids. Deletions cut 5 bases from V and 7 bases from J, with 21 bases between. The CDR3 region is CASRSQGQGLRGYTF. CDR3 DNA sequence: TGTGCCAGCAGATCGCAAGGCCAGGGGCTTCGTGGCTACACCTTC.

This CDR3 is CAISGTVEETQYF. CDR3 nucleotides: TGTGCCATCAGTGGGACAGTTGAAGAGACCCAGTACTTC. The chain has TRBV10-3 and TRBJ2-5; D is possibly TRBD1 (6 bases). The germline V and J ends were trimmed by 4 bases and 3 bases, with 9 bases remaining between them. The CDR3 is 13 residues long. The germline gives CDR1 ENHRY, CDR2 SYGVKD.

The chain employs TRBV5-6 and TRBJ2-5; TRBD2 matches at 8 bases. The ends lost 5 bases at V and 1 base at J; junction bases unmatched: 10. Germline CDR1 and CDR2: SGHDT and YYEEEE. This CDR3 is 16 amino acids long. CDR3 loop: CASRFVAGPIQETQYF. CDR3 sequence (DNA): TGTGCCAGCAGATTCGTAGCGGGACCGATCCAAGAGACCCAGTACTTC.